This is a list of T cell receptor beta chains from one sample in a study of identical twins. MiXCR, applied by TCRdb to the 5' RACE reads, yields one record per CDR3 protein. The table records approximately 210,000 distinct CDR3 sequences, under 8.5% of them present only once. These records were also assigned to another study, of T cells expressing NK-cell markers.

The source material was CD8+ T cells sorted from blood. Receptors originate from a woman aged 18-35 years in good health. Each CDR3 is given with its conserved first and last residue. The order of the fields is V gene, CDR3 length, D gene, J gene, clone size, CDR3 DNA, CDR3 protein. D genes are given only for firm matches. Size tells how often a clone was seen (once, few, many) or the class of an expanded clone, and some rows leave it out.

v_call: TRBV6-1; cdr3_length: 14; d_call: TRBD2; j_call: TRBJ2-1; clone_size: many; cdr3_nt: TGTGCCAGCAGGGTGGCGGGGGAACCCAGTGAGCAGTTCTTC; cdr3_aa: CASRVAGEPSEQFF
v_call: TRBV29-1; cdr3_length: 14; d_call: NA; j_call: TRBJ2-5; clone_size: many; cdr3_nt: TGCAGCGTTGAGTTATCGCGGGGAATAGAGACCCAGTACTTC; cdr3_aa: CSVELSRGIETQYF
v_call: TRBV11-2; cdr3_length: 19; d_call: TRBD2; j_call: TRBJ2-1; clone_size: many; cdr3_nt: TGTGCCAGCAGCACCCCTTTCAACCCGCGGGGGGCTTCCTACAATGAGCAGTTCTTC; cdr3_aa: CASSTPFNPRGASYNEQFF
v_call: TRBV4-1; cdr3_length: 15; d_call: NA; j_call: TRBJ1-1; clone_size: NA; cdr3_nt: TGCGCCAGCAGCCAAGTGCGGATAGGGAACACTGAAGCTTTCTTT; cdr3_aa: CASSQVRIGNTEAFF
v_call: TRBV10-1; cdr3_length: 14; d_call: NA; j_call: TRBJ2-7; clone_size: few; cdr3_nt: TGCGCCAGCAGTGAGCCTCATAGCAGTGACGAGCAGTACTTC; cdr3_aa: CASSEPHSSDEQYF
v_call: TRBV4-1; cdr3_length: 16; d_call: TRBD1; j_call: TRBJ2-7; clone_size: NA; cdr3_nt: TGCGCCAGCGGCCAAGATCCGCGACAGGGTCCATACGAGCAGTACTTC; cdr3_aa: CASGQDPRQGPYEQYF
v_call: TRBV6-2/TRBV6-3; cdr3_length: 15; d_call: NA; j_call: TRBJ2-5; clone_size: NA; cdr3_nt: TGTGCCAGCAGTTACTCTGTGGGAGGCTTGGAGACCCAGTACTTC; cdr3_aa: CASSYSVGGLETQYF
v_call: TRBV7-9; cdr3_length: 11; d_call: NA; j_call: TRBJ1-1; clone_size: few; cdr3_nt: TGTGCCAGCACGGGTATGGATGAAGCTTTCTTT; cdr3_aa: CASTGMDEAFF
v_call: TRBV3-1; cdr3_length: 16; d_call: TRBD2; j_call: TRBJ2-5; clone_size: NA; cdr3_nt: TGTGCCAGCAGCCAAGATCTAGCGGGAGTGTGGGAGACCCAGTACTTC; cdr3_aa: CASSQDLAGVWETQYF
v_call: TRBV6-1; cdr3_length: 15; d_call: NA; j_call: TRBJ2-3; clone_size: NA; cdr3_nt: TGTGCCGCGAGGGCCATGAGGGCTAGCACAGATACGCAGTATTTT; cdr3_aa: CAARAMRASTDTQYF
v_call: TRBV7-9; cdr3_length: 16; d_call: NA; j_call: TRBJ2-1; clone_size: many; cdr3_nt: TGTGCCAGCAGCTTACCCCAGGGTCCTCTCTACAATGAGCAGTTCTTC; cdr3_aa: CASSLPQGPLYNEQFF
v_call: TRBV7-9; cdr3_length: 14; d_call: TRBD1; j_call: TRBJ2-1; clone_size: many; cdr3_nt: TGTGCCAGCAGCGCCGGGACAGTCCTCAATGAGCAGTTCTTC; cdr3_aa: CASSAGTVLNEQFF
v_call: TRBV14; cdr3_length: 15; d_call: TRBD2; j_call: TRBJ2-2; clone_size: NA; cdr3_nt: TGTGCCAGCAGCCCGTCAGCGGGGGGGCCCGGGGAGCTGTTTTTT; cdr3_aa: CASSPSAGGPGELFF
v_call: TRBV20-1; cdr3_length: 17; d_call: TRBD2; j_call: TRBJ2-1; clone_size: NA; cdr3_nt: TGCAGTGCTAGAATTGCGGGGTCTAGCGGAGCCTACAATGAGCAGTTCTTC; cdr3_aa: CSARIAGSSGAYNEQFF
v_call: TRBV21-1; cdr3_length: 17; d_call: NA; j_call: TRBJ2-5; clone_size: many; cdr3_nt: TGTGCCAGCAGCAAAGATGATAGGACTAGCAGTAGAAAGACCCAGTACTTC; cdr3_aa: CASSKDDRTSSRKTQYF
v_call: TRBV6-5; cdr3_length: 14; d_call: NA; j_call: TRBJ1-2; clone_size: few; cdr3_nt: TGTGCCAGCAGTTCCACAGTAGCTAACTATGGCTACACCTTC; cdr3_aa: CASSSTVANYGYTF
v_call: TRBV12-3/TRBV12-4; cdr3_length: 16; d_call: NA; j_call: TRBJ1-5; clone_size: NA; cdr3_nt: TGTGCCAGCAGTTTAGCGTGGCCAGATAGCAATCAGCCCCAGCATTTT; cdr3_aa: CASSLAWPDSNQPQHF
v_call: TRBV4-1; cdr3_length: 15; d_call: TRBD1; j_call: TRBJ2-5; clone_size: NA; cdr3_nt: TGCGCCAGCAGCCAAACAGGGGGATTCCAAGAGACCCAGTACTTC; cdr3_aa: CASSQTGGFQETQYF
v_call: TRBV7-8; cdr3_length: 15; d_call: NA; j_call: TRBJ2-1; clone_size: NA; cdr3_nt: TGTGCCAGCAGCTCCTCAGGGGCTTCCTACAATGAGCAGTTCTTC; cdr3_aa: CASSSSGASYNEQFF
v_call: TRBV12-3/TRBV12-4; cdr3_length: 13; d_call: NA; j_call: TRBJ2-3; clone_size: NA; cdr3_nt: TGTGCCAGCAGTCCCCCCCTAGCTGATACGCAGTATTTT; cdr3_aa: CASSPPLADTQYF
v_call: TRBV27; cdr3_length: 14; d_call: TRBD1; j_call: TRBJ2-1; clone_size: many; cdr3_nt: TGTGCCAGTTCGACAGGGTCTACGTGGAATGAGCAGTTCTTC; cdr3_aa: CASSTGSTWNEQFF
v_call: TRBV5-1; cdr3_length: 15; d_call: NA; j_call: TRBJ1-1; clone_size: many; cdr3_nt: TGCGCCAGCAGTGCTCCGGGGGGCGTTAGCACTGAAGCTTTCTTT; cdr3_aa: CASSAPGGVSTEAFF
v_call: TRBV9; cdr3_length: 15; d_call: TRBD2; j_call: TRBJ2-3; clone_size: many; cdr3_nt: TGTGCCAGCAGCGTTAGCGGGAGGGCCCTAGATACGCAGTATTTT; cdr3_aa: CASSVSGRALDTQYF
v_call: TRBV11-2; cdr3_length: 15; d_call: NA; j_call: TRBJ2-1; clone_size: many; cdr3_nt: TGTGCCAGCAGCTCCAGGGACCCCGGTAACAATGAGCAGTTCTTC; cdr3_aa: CASSSRDPGNNEQFF
v_call: TRBV7-9; cdr3_length: 15; d_call: NA; j_call: TRBJ2-5; clone_size: NA; cdr3_nt: TGTGCCAGCAGCTTAAGTCGGGGTTCTCAGGAGACCCAGTACTTC; cdr3_aa: CASSLSRGSQETQYF
v_call: TRBV20-1; cdr3_length: 15; d_call: NA; j_call: TRBJ1-1; clone_size: NA; cdr3_nt: TGCAGTGCTAGAGTGGTCCCAGGGTGGGACACTGAAGCTTTCTTT; cdr3_aa: CSARVVPGWDTEAFF
v_call: TRBV3-1; cdr3_length: 17; d_call: TRBD2; j_call: TRBJ2-1; clone_size: many; cdr3_nt: TGTGCCAGCAGCCAAGAGCTTCTAGCGGGAGTGTACAATGAGCAGTTCTTC; cdr3_aa: CASSQELLAGVYNEQFF
v_call: TRBV15; cdr3_length: 15; d_call: NA; j_call: TRBJ2-7; clone_size: NA; cdr3_nt: TGTGCCACCAGCAGAGACAGGGGAAGAACCTACGAGCAGTACTTC; cdr3_aa: CATSRDRGRTYEQYF
v_call: TRBV3-1; cdr3_length: 18; d_call: TRBD1; j_call: TRBJ2-7; clone_size: few; cdr3_nt: TGTGCCAGCAGCCAAGGACCGGGACAGGGGAGAGGACCCTACGAGCAGTACTTC; cdr3_aa: CASSQGPGQGRGPYEQYF
v_call: TRBV6-5; cdr3_length: 15; d_call: NA; j_call: TRBJ1-1; clone_size: many; cdr3_nt: TGTGCCAGCAGTTACTCGGCGGGTGGAGGGACTGAAGCTTTCTTT; cdr3_aa: CASSYSAGGGTEAFF
v_call: TRBV9; cdr3_length: 15; d_call: NA; j_call: TRBJ2-3; clone_size: few; cdr3_nt: TGTGCCAGCAGCGCGCAGGATGTACCCCAAGATACGCAGTATTTT; cdr3_aa: CASSAQDVPQDTQYF
v_call: TRBV14; cdr3_length: 15; d_call: NA; j_call: TRBJ1-2; clone_size: NA; cdr3_nt: TGTGCCAGCAGCCAAGGAGGACACGGGGTTTATGGCTACACCTTC; cdr3_aa: CASSQGGHGVYGYTF
v_call: TRBV12-3/TRBV12-4; cdr3_length: 14; d_call: NA; j_call: TRBJ2-7; clone_size: many; cdr3_nt: TGTGCCAGCAGCCCGGCCCCTTCGGGGTACGAGCAGTACTTC; cdr3_aa: CASSPAPSGYEQYF
v_call: TRBV9; cdr3_length: 15; d_call: NA; j_call: TRBJ2-2; clone_size: few; cdr3_nt: TGTGCCAGCAGCTTGGGGGGGCTCGACACCGGGGAGCTGTTTTTT; cdr3_aa: CASSLGGLDTGELFF
v_call: TRBV4-1; cdr3_length: 15; d_call: TRBD1; j_call: TRBJ2-7; clone_size: NA; cdr3_nt: TGCGCCAGCAGCCAAGGGACAGGGAGAATCGACGAGCAGTACTTC; cdr3_aa: CASSQGTGRIDEQYF
v_call: TRBV2; cdr3_length: 13; d_call: NA; j_call: TRBJ1-1; clone_size: few; cdr3_nt: TGTGCCAGCAGTGTGGACACGAACACTGAAGCTTTCTTT; cdr3_aa: CASSVDTNTEAFF
v_call: TRBV4-1; cdr3_length: 15; d_call: NA; j_call: TRBJ2-5; clone_size: many; cdr3_nt: TGCGCCAGCAGCCAAGATCGTGGGGGAGTGGAGACCCAGTACTTC; cdr3_aa: CASSQDRGGVETQYF
v_call: TRBV20-1; cdr3_length: 18; d_call: TRBD2; j_call: TRBJ2-3; clone_size: many; cdr3_nt: TGCAGTGCTAGAGATAGGGGTCGACTAGCGGGGGGGTCAGATACGCAGTATTTT; cdr3_aa: CSARDRGRLAGGSDTQYF
v_call: TRBV18; cdr3_length: 14; d_call: NA; j_call: TRBJ2-3; clone_size: many; cdr3_nt: TGTGCCAGCTCACCACGAGATTCCCCAGATACGCAGTATTTT; cdr3_aa: CASSPRDSPDTQYF
v_call: TRBV11-2; cdr3_length: 14; d_call: NA; j_call: TRBJ2-7; clone_size: many; cdr3_nt: TGTGCCAGCAGCTCGAGTTTGGTAGCCCACGAGCAGTACTTC; cdr3_aa: CASSSSLVAHEQYF
v_call: TRBV27; cdr3_length: 11; d_call: NA; j_call: TRBJ2-1; clone_size: few; cdr3_nt: TGTGCCAGCTGGGTAGGGAGGGAGCAGTTCTTC; cdr3_aa: CASWVGREQFF
v_call: TRBV27; cdr3_length: 13; d_call: NA; j_call: TRBJ2-7; clone_size: many; cdr3_nt: TGTGCCAGCAGTTTATCAGTGGTGAGCGAGCAGTACTTC; cdr3_aa: CASSLSVVSEQYF
v_call: TRBV6-5; cdr3_length: 17; d_call: NA; j_call: TRBJ1-3; clone_size: many; cdr3_nt: TGTGCCAGCAGTTACTCGTCCATTGCCACCTTGGGAAACACCATATATTTT; cdr3_aa: CASSYSSIATLGNTIYF
v_call: TRBV29-1; cdr3_length: 12; d_call: NA; j_call: TRBJ1-1; clone_size: few; cdr3_nt: TGCAGCGTTTGGACAGAGAACACTGAAGCTTTCTTT; cdr3_aa: CSVWTENTEAFF
v_call: TRBV10-3; cdr3_length: 14; d_call: TRBD1; j_call: TRBJ1-2; clone_size: many; cdr3_nt: TGTGCCACCGGTCCCAGAATAGGGGGCGATGGCTACACCTTC; cdr3_aa: CATGPRIGGDGYTF
v_call: TRBV6-5; cdr3_length: 14; d_call: NA; j_call: TRBJ2-7; clone_size: many; cdr3_nt: TGTGCCAGCAGTTACTCTGGCCTGCCCTACGAGCAGTACTTC; cdr3_aa: CASSYSGLPYEQYF
v_call: TRBV7-3; cdr3_length: 15; d_call: NA; j_call: TRBJ2-3; clone_size: few; cdr3_nt: TGTGCCAGCAGTCGCGGGGATTTTAGCACAGATACGCAGTATTTT; cdr3_aa: CASSRGDFSTDTQYF
v_call: TRBV29-1; cdr3_length: 13; d_call: NA; j_call: TRBJ1-1; clone_size: few; cdr3_nt: TGCAGCGCTCCGGGCCCCAGGGGAACTGAAGCTTTCTTT; cdr3_aa: CSAPGPRGTEAFF
v_call: TRBV7-9; cdr3_length: 15; d_call: NA; j_call: TRBJ2-1; clone_size: few; cdr3_nt: TGTGCCAGCAGCTTCGGGGAAAGCTCCTACAATGAGCAGTTCTTC; cdr3_aa: CASSFGESSYNEQFF
v_call: TRBV12-3/TRBV12-4; cdr3_length: 14; d_call: NA; j_call: TRBJ2-7; clone_size: NA; cdr3_nt: TGTGCCAGCAGTTCGCCGGGACGGCACTACGAGCAGTACTTC; cdr3_aa: CASSSPGRHYEQYF
v_call: TRBV7-8; cdr3_length: 14; d_call: TRBD2; j_call: TRBJ2-7; clone_size: few; cdr3_nt: TGTGCCAGCCACACTCCAGCGGGGGGCCTCGAGCAGTACTTC; cdr3_aa: CASHTPAGGLEQYF
v_call: TRBV12-3/TRBV12-4; cdr3_length: 12; d_call: TRBD1; j_call: TRBJ1-5; clone_size: many; cdr3_nt: TGTGCCAGCAGTTCCGACAGGGGCTTTCAGCATTTT; cdr3_aa: CASSSDRGFQHF
v_call: TRBV29-1; cdr3_length: 15; d_call: TRBD1; j_call: TRBJ2-1; clone_size: NA; cdr3_nt: TGCAGCGTTGAGCCCCCGGGACAGGGCTACAATGAGCAGTTCTTC; cdr3_aa: CSVEPPGQGYNEQFF
v_call: TRBV6-6; cdr3_length: 13; d_call: NA; j_call: TRBJ1-1; clone_size: NA; cdr3_nt: TGTGCCAGCAGGCCCAACAGGGACACTGAAGCTTTCTTT; cdr3_aa: CASRPNRDTEAFF
v_call: TRBV29-1; cdr3_length: 11; d_call: NA; j_call: TRBJ1-1; clone_size: NA; cdr3_nt: TGCAGCGGTATAATGAACACTGAAGCTTTCTTT; cdr3_aa: CSGIMNTEAFF
v_call: TRBV9; cdr3_length: 16; d_call: NA; j_call: TRBJ1-2; clone_size: many; cdr3_nt: TGTGCCAGCAGCGTAGAAGGAAGGGACACGAGCTATGGCTACACCTTC; cdr3_aa: CASSVEGRDTSYGYTF
v_call: TRBV14; cdr3_length: 15; d_call: TRBD2; j_call: TRBJ2-7; clone_size: few; cdr3_nt: TGTGCCAGCAGCCAAGGGTACGGGGGGAACTACGAGCAGTACTTC; cdr3_aa: CASSQGYGGNYEQYF
v_call: TRBV27; cdr3_length: 16; d_call: TRBD2; j_call: TRBJ2-7; clone_size: NA; cdr3_nt: TGTGCCAGCAGTTTAAACGGTGGCGGGAGGGCCTCCGAGCAGTACTTC; cdr3_aa: CASSLNGGGRASEQYF